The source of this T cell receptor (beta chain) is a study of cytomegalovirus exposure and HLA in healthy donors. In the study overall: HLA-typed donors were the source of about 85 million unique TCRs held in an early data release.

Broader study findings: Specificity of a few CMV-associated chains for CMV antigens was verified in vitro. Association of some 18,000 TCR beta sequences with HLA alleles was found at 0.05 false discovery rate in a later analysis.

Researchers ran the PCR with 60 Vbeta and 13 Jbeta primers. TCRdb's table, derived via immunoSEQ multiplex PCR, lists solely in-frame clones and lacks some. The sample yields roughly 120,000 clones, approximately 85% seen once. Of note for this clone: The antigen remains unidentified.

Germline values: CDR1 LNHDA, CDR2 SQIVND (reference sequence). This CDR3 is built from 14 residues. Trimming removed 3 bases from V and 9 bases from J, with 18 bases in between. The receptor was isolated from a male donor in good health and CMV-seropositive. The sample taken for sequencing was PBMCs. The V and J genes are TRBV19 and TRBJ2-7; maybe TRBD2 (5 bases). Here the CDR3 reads CASSIGDSGSVQYF. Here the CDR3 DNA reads TGTGCCAGTAGTATTGGGGATTCGGGGTCAGTGCAGTACTTC.